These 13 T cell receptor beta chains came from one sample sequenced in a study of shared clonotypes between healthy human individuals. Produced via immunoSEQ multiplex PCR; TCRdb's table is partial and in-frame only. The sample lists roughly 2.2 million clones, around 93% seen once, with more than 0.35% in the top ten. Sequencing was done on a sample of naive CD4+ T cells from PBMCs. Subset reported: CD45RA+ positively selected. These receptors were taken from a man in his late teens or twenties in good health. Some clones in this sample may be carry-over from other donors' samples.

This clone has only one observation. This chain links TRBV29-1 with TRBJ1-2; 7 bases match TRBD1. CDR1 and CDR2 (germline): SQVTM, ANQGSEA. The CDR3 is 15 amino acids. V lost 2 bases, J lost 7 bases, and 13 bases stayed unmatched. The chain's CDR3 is CSVERGTVLGGGYTF. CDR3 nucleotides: TGCAGCGTTGAACGGGGGACAGTCCTCGGGGGTGGCTACACCTTC.

CDR3 residues: CASSDRGLVEKLFF. For the CDR3, the DNA is TGTGCCAGCAGCGACAGGGGGCTCGTGGAAAAACTGTTTTTT. The chain combines TRBV6-5 with TRBJ1-4; 10 positions match TRBD1. This CDR3 is built from 14 residues. The germline gives CDR1 MNHEY, CDR2 SVGAGI. Trimming at V came to 6 bases and at J to 8 bases, leaving 6 bases not matched to a gene.

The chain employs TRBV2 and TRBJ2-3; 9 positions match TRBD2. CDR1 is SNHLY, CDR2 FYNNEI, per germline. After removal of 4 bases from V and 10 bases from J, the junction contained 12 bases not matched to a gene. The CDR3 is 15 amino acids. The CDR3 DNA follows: TGTGCCAGCAGTGTACGACTAGCGGTCCGAGAAGCGCAGTATTTT. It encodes CASSVRLAVREAQYF.

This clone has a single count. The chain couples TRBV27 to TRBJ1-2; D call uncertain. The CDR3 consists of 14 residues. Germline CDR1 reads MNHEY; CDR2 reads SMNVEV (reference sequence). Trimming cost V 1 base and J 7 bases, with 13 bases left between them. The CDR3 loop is CASSLLGWLGGYTF. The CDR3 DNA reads TGTGCCAGCAGTTTATTGGGATGGCTGGGTGGCTACACCTTC.

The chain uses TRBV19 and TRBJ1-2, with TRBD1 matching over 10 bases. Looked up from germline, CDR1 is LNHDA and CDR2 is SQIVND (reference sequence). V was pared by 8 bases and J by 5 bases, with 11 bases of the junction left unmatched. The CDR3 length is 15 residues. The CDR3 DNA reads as TGTGCCAGTGGGAGACAGGGGGCCTTCCCTTATGGCTACACCTTC. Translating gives CASGRQGAFPYGYTF.

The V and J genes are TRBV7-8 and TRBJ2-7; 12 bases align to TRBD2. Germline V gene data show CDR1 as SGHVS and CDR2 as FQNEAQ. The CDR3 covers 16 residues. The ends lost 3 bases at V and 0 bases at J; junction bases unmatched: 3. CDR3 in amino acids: CASSLRLAGVSYEQYF. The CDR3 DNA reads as TGTGCCAGCAGCTTGCGACTAGCGGGGGTCTCCTACGAGCAGTACTTC. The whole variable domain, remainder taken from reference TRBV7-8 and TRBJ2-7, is GAGVSQSPRYKVAKRGQDVALRCDPISGHVSLFWYQQALGQGPEFLTYFQNEAQLDKSGLPSDRFFAERPEGSVSTLKIQRTQQEDSAVYLCASSLRLAGVSYEQYFGPGTRLTVT.

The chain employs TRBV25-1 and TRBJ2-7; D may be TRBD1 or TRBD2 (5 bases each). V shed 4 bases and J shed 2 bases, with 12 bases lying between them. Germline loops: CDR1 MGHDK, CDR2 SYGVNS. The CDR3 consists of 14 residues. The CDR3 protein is CASSAGTPTYEQYF. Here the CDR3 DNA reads TGTGCCAGCAGTGCGGGGACGCCTACCTACGAGCAGTACTTC.

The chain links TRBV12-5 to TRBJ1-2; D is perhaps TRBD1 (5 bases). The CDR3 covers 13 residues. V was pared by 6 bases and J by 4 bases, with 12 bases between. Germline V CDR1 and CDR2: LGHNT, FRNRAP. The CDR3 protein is CASGGTDRYGYTF. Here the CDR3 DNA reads TGTGCTAGTGGGGGGACGGACCGCTATGGCTACACCTTC.

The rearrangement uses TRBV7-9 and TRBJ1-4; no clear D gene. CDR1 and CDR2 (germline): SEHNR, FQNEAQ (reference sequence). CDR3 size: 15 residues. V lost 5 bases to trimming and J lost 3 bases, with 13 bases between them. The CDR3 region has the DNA TGTGCCAGCAGCCCAGGCACTTTGGCTAATGAAAAACTGTTTTTT. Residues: CASSPGTLANEKLFF.

The CDR3 spells CASSSLGVNEKLFF. The CDR3 nucleotides are TGTGCCAGCAGTTCACTTGGGGTTAATGAAAAACTGTTTTTT. J is TRBJ1-4 and V is TRBV27; no clear D. Trimming left V 4 bases short and J 4 bases short, with 10 bases between. The CDR3 consists of 14 residues. Germline values: CDR1 MNHEY, CDR2 SMNVEV (reference sequence).

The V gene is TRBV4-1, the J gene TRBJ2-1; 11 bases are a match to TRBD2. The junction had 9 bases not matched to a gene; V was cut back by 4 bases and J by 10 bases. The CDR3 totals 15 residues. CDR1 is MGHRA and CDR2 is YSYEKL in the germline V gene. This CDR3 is CASSRVSGRAREQFF. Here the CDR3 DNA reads TGCGCCAGCAGCCGCGTTAGCGGGAGGGCCAGGGAGCAGTTCTTC.

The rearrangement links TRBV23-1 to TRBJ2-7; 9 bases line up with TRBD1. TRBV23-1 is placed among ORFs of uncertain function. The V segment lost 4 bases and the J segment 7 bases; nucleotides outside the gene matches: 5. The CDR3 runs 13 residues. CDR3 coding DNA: TGCGCCAGCAGTCCAGGGACAGGGAGGGAGCAGTACTTC. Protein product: CASSPGTGREQYF.

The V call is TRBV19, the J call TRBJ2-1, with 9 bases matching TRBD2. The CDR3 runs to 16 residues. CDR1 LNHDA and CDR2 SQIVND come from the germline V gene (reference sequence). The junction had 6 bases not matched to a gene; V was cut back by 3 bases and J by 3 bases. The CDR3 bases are TGTGCCAGTAGTATCCTGGGACTAGCTGTCTACAATGAGCAGTTCTTC. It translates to CASSILGLAVYNEQFF.